These 27 T cell receptor beta chains were all obtained from the same sample, sequenced in a study of tissue T cells after allogeneic stem cell transplantation. Clones were read by immunoSEQ multiplex PCR, and TCRdb kept only the in-frame ones, dropping some. This table holds 3,200 or so clones, around two fifths found once. As for time point: mouse harvest day 14 after allogeneic transplant. Tail vein injection delivered 10^7 T-cell-depleted bone marrow cells and 10^6 splenic CD5+ T cells. Material: gut tissue. The source of these receptors is a female BALB/c mouse given C57BL/6 T cells with graft-versus-host disease after an allogeneic hematopoietic cell transplant.

Concerning this clone itself: Any gene name here is a mouse gene name. The CDR3 goes on 1 residue after the read ends, and that part is filled in from the germline J gene. The rearrangement uses TRBV12-1 and TRBJ2-1, with 10 bases aligning to TRBD2. V lost 4 bases, J lost 10 bases, and 3 bases stayed unmatched. Looked up from germline, CDR1 is SGHSN and CDR2 is HYEKVE. The CDR3 spans 12 residues. CDR3 DNA (partial): TGTGCCAGCTCCCGGACTGGGGGAGAGCAGTTC. Amino acid sequence: CASSRTGGEQF. The whole CDR3 is CASSRTGGEQFF. Variable domain in full (rest from reference TRBV12-1 and TRBJ2-1): DSGVVQSPRHIIKEKGGRSVLTCIPISGHSNVVWYQQTLGKELKFLIQHYEKVERDKGFLPSRFSVQQFDDYHSEMNMSALELEDSAMYFCASSRTGGEQFFGPGTRLTVL.

A note on this clone: Gene names and germline match the mouse. The sequence runs out 1 residue before the end of the CDR3; the remainder is reconstructed from the germline J gene. The rearrangement uses TRBV26 and TRBJ2-7; D is unresolved. V was cut by 0 bases and J by 1 base, with 7 bases left in between. The germline gives CDR1 KGHPV, CDR2 FQNQEV (reference sequence). CDR3 length: 14 amino acids. The CDR3 here is CASSLSPGSYEQYF. The DNA read from the CDR3 is TGTGCCAGCAGTCTGTCCCCAGGATCCTATGAACAGTAC.

Of note for this clone: Each gene name is a mouse one. The read ends 1 residue early relative to the CDR3; the germline J gene fills the gap. The chain is built from TRBV26 and TRBJ2-5; D is uncertain. Between the trimmed V and J ends, which lost 2 bases and 0 bases, there was a span of 3 bases. CDR3 length: 13 residues. The germline V gene encodes CDR1 KGHPV and CDR2 FQNQEV (reference sequence). The CDR3 spells CASSLGNQDTQYF. CDR3 DNA, as far as it was read: TGTGCCAGCAGTCTGGGTAACCAAGACACCCAGTAC.

This clone was counted a few times. Genes and germline come from the mouse. The read ends 1 residue shy of where the CDR3 ends; the end is completed using the germline J gene. This rearrangement joins TRBV23 to TRBJ1-4; the table's D call, TRBD1, has no DNA check behind it. CDR3 length: 14 amino acids. Germline CDR1 and CDR2: KGHTA and FQNQQP. CDR3 DNA (partial): TGCTCCAGCAGTCGGGGACAGGGGAACGAAAGATTATTT. Its protein product is CSSSRGQGNERLF. In full, the CDR3 is CSSSRGQGNERLFF.

This clone was seen only a few times. The gene names here belong to mouse. The DNA ends 1 residue before the CDR3 does, and the rest of the CDR3 is filled in from the germline J gene. This chain connects TRBV5 to TRBJ1-1; 7 nucleotides agree with TRBD1. Germline V gene lookup returns CDR1 LGHNA and CDR2 YNLKQL (reference sequence). The CDR3 spans 15 residues. V trimming: 4 bases; J trimming: 4 bases; junction bases outside the gene matches: 9. Here the CDR3 reads CASSPLQGSGTEVFF. The sequenced part of the CDR3 DNA is TGTGCCAGCAGCCCACTACAGGGGTCGGGCACAGAAGTCTTC.

As concerns this clone: These gene names are mouse names. The read comes to an end 1 residue before the CDR3 does, leaving the germline J gene to fill in the end. The chain joins TRBV26 to TRBJ1-1; no reliable D call. V was trimmed by 4 bases and J by 3 bases, leaving 3 bases between them. The V gene's germline CDR1 is KGHPV and CDR2 FQNQEV (reference sequence). The CDR3 sequence is 11 residues long. The sequenced CDR3 bases are TGTGCCAGCAGTCCCGACACAGAAGTCTTC. It is translated as CASSPDTEVF. In full, the CDR3 reads CASSPDTEVFF.

This clone qualifies as medium-sized. Gene names follow the mouse nomenclature. Coverage ceases 1 residue before the CDR3 finishes, and the germline J gene fills in the end. The chain joins TRBV12-1 to TRBJ2-4; 11 bases match TRBD2. CDR3 length: 15 residues. Germline CDR1 is SGHSN and CDR2 is HYEKVE. V lost 4 bases, J lost 1 base, and 3 bases stayed unmatched. The part of the CDR3 DNA that was read is TGTGCCAGCTCCGGACTGGGGGGCGGTCAAAACACCTTGTAC. It codes for CASSGLGGGQNTLY. The entire CDR3 protein reads CASSGLGGGQNTLYF.

Remarks on this clone: Gene labels here are mouse ones. Read sequence stops 1 residue before the CDR3 end, and the germline J gene provides the missing end. The rearrangement joins TRBV26 to TRBJ2-4; maybe TRBD2 (5 bases). Deletions cut 4 bases from V and 1 base from J, with 6 bases between. Germline lookup yields CDR1 KGHPV and CDR2 FQNQEV (reference sequence). The CDR3 runs 13 residues. CDR3 DNA (partial): TGTGCCAGCAGTCAACTGGGTCAAAACACCTTGTAC. This codes for CASSQLGQNTLY. In full, the CDR3 is CASSQLGQNTLYF.

This clone was recorded a few times. Gene names denote mouse genes. The CDR3 is cut off 1 residue early in the read; its end comes from the germline J gene. This chain joins TRBV26 and TRBJ2-5; 8 bases are shared with TRBD2. J gave up 0 bases and V 4 bases, and 6 bases lay outside the gene matches. Per the germline V gene, CDR1 is KGHPV and CDR2 is FQNQEV (reference sequence). The CDR3 sequence is 16 residues long. Here the CDR3 reads CASSRLGGVNQDTQYF. CDR3 DNA, as far as it was read: TGTGCCAGCAGTCGGCTGGGGGGCGTTAACCAAGACACCCAGTAC.

This clone was seen a few times. Genes here carry mouse names. Sequencing ends 1 residue short of the CDR3 end; the germline J gene provides the rest. The genes are TRBV26 and TRBJ1-4, with no clear D. Deletions cut 2 bases from V and 3 bases from J, with 4 bases between. CDR1 and CDR2 from the germline V gene are KGHPV and FQNQEV (reference sequence). This CDR3 contains 13 residues. CDR3 DNA (partial): TGTGCCAGCAGTCTGGGCGCCAACGAAAGATTATTT. The encoded protein is CASSLGANERLF. The whole CDR3 sequence reads CASSLGANERLFF.

This clone was counted only a few times. Mouse germline and gene names are used. The CDR3 end lies 1 residue beyond the end of the read and is filled in from the germline J gene. The rearrangement links TRBV12-2 to TRBJ2-1; TRBD1 matches at 12 bases. Germline trimming cut 4 bases from V and 7 bases from J; bases unmatched to any gene: 4. Germline assignment: CDR1 SGHLS and CDR2 HYDKME. This CDR3 is built from 14 residues. CDR3 DNA, as far as it was read: TGTGCCAGCTCCCCCGGGACAGGGGGCGCTGAGCAGTTC. Translated: CASSPGTGGAEQF. The CDR3, in full, reads CASSPGTGGAEQFF. Complete variable domain (other parts from reference TRBV12-2 and TRBJ2-1): NSGVVQSPRYIIKGKGERSILKCIPISGHLSVAWYQQTQGQELKFFIQHYDKMERDKGNLPSRFSVQQFDDYHSEMNMSALELEDSAVYFCASSPGTGGAEQFFGPGTRLTVL.

As to this clone: Gene names refer to mouse genes. The CDR3 end is not reached by the read, which stops 1 residue before it; the germline J gene fills it in. The V and J genes are TRBV26 and TRBJ1-1; perhaps TRBD1 as D (5 bases). The CDR3 totals 14 residues. Germline V gene lookup returns CDR1 KGHPV and CDR2 FQNQEV (reference sequence). The V end was cut by 0 bases, the J end by 3 bases, with 8 bases between. This chain's CDR3 is CASSLSFRDTEVFF. The sequenced part of the CDR3 DNA is TGTGCCAGCAGTCTGTCGTTCAGGGACACAGAAGTCTTC.

With regard to this clone: Genes here carry mouse names. The read finishes 1 residue shy of the CDR3 end, and the germline J gene is used to complete it. The rearrangement joins TRBV16 to TRBJ2-5; D is possibly TRBD1 (6 bases). The CDR3 has 13 residues. V was shortened by 6 bases and J by 5 bases, with 12 bases between the two germline ends. Germline CDR1 SGHSA, CDR2 FRNQAP. This CDR3 reads CASRGGSGDTQYF. The part of the CDR3 DNA that was read is TGTGCAAGCAGAGGGGGTTCGGGAGACACCCAGTAC.

A remark on this clone: Mouse gene names apply. CDR3 DNA, as far as it was read: TGTGCCAGCAGCCAAGATGATGGGCCAGAAACGCTGTAT. This translates into CASSQDDGPETLY. The full CDR3 sequence reads CASSQDDGPETLYF. The chain links TRBV2 to TRBJ2-3; no clear D gene. The read finishes 1 residue shy of the CDR3 end, and the germline J gene is used to complete it. There are 14 residues in the CDR3. Trimming shortened V by 0 bases and J by 4 bases, and 8 bases separated the two germline ends. Germline V gives CDR1 LGHNA, CDR2 YSYQKL.

Worth noting for this clone: These gene names are mouse names. The read finishes 1 residue shy of the CDR3 end, and the germline J gene is used to complete it. The rearrangement links TRBV2 to TRBJ1-3, with TRBD1 matching over 8 bases. The V gene's germline CDR1 is LGHNA and CDR2 YSYQKL. V dropped 3 bases and J dropped 2; count of bases not matched to a gene: 0. The CDR3 sequence is 14 residues long. Incomplete CDR3 DNA: TGTGCCAGCAGCCAGACAGGGGCTGGAAATACGCTCTAT. It is translated as CASSQTGAGNTLY. The complete CDR3 reads CASSQTGAGNTLYF.

About this clone: These gene names are mouse names. The observed sequence ends 1 residue before the CDR3 terminus, with the missing tail filled in from the germline J gene. The J gene is TRBJ2-5, the V gene TRBV13-2; a weak D match, TRBD1 (5 bases). The CDR3 sequence is 14 residues long. Trimming pared 1 base from V and 1 base from J, leaving 7 bases between. Germline assignment: CDR1 NNHNN and CDR2 SYGAGS (reference sequence). The CDR3: CASGDPRDQDTQYF. The sequenced part of the CDR3 DNA is TGTGCCAGCGGTGATCCCAGGGACCAAGACACCCAGTAC.

Points on this clone: The genes and germline here are from mouse. With the read ending 1 residue before the CDR3 end, the germline J gene is used to fill in that end. The chain couples TRBV26 to TRBJ2-1, with TRBD1 as a possible D gene (5 bases). The CDR3 consists of 13 residues. V lost 2 bases and J 4 bases, leaving 6 bases between the germline ends. Germline V gene sequence: CDR1 KGHPV, CDR2 FQNQEV (reference sequence). The CDR3 sequence: CASSLEGYAEQFF. The part of the CDR3 DNA that was read is TGTGCCAGCAGTCTGGAGGGGTATGCTGAGCAGTTC.

This clone has more than one count but fewer than ten. Each gene name is a mouse one. Read coverage stops 1 residue before the CDR3 terminus; the germline J gene supplies the remainder. This rearrangement joins TRBV16 to TRBJ1-3, with 7 bases identical to TRBD1. Germline V gives CDR1 SGHSA, CDR2 FRNQAP. V was clipped by 0 bases and J by 4 bases; unmatched bases: 6. The CDR3 length is 16 residues. The covered CDR3 bases are TGTGCAAGCAGCTTAGATAAGAGGGGGCGAGGAAATACGCTCTAT. It is translated as CASSLDKRGRGNTLY. The whole CDR3 sequence reads CASSLDKRGRGNTLYF.

This clone is classed as medium-sized (0.01 to 0.1%). Genes here carry mouse names. Read data end 1 residue before the CDR3 end; the end is taken from the germline J gene. The J gene is TRBJ1-2, the V gene TRBV31; 9 nucleotides line up with TRBD1. Germline V CDR1 and CDR2: GKSSPN, SITVG. J gave up 4 bases and V 2 bases, and 5 bases lay outside the gene matches. The CDR3 sequence is 14 residues long. The CDR3 DNA, read in part, is TGTGCCTGGAGTTTACAGGGGGCGGGCTCCGACTACACC. Amino acids: CAWSLQGAGSDYT. The whole CDR3 region reads CAWSLQGAGSDYTF.

By its share, this clone is large. Mouse germline and gene names are used. The sequenced fragment ends 1 residue before the CDR3 boundary, so the rest is inferred from the germline J gene. The rearrangement uses TRBV13-1 and TRBJ2-3; no clear D. The CDR3 is made up of 14 amino acids. CDR1 and CDR2 from the germline V gene are NSHNY and SYGAGN. V lost 0 bases to trimming and J lost 0 bases, with 5 bases between them. The DNA read from the CDR3 is TGTGCCAGCAGTGATGCTGGTAGTGCAGAAACGCTGTAT. Its protein is CASSDAGSAETLY. The CDR3 in full is CASSDAGSAETLYF.

For this clone: Genes and germline come from the mouse. Incomplete CDR3 DNA: TGTGCCAGCAGTATACGGGCGGGGGGATATGAACAGTAC. Its protein product is CASSIRAGGYEQY. The whole CDR3 region reads CASSIRAGGYEQYF. The chain combines TRBV15 with TRBJ2-7; maybe TRBD2 (6 bases). Read data end 1 residue before the CDR3 end; the end is taken from the germline J gene. This CDR3 comprises 14 residues. V was trimmed by 5 bases and J by 4 bases, leaving 15 bases between them. Per the germline V gene, CDR1 is SGHND and CDR2 is FRSKSL.

With respect to this clone: Mouse gene names and germline throughout. The CDR3 bases that were read are TGTGCCAGCAGTACGGGTAACAACCAGGCTCCGCTT. This translates into CASSTGNNQAPL. The complete CDR3 sequence is CASSTGNNQAPLF. The genes are TRBV15 and TRBJ1-5; no reliable D call. The DNA ends 1 residue before the CDR3 does, and the rest of the CDR3 is filled in from the germline J gene. The CDR3 covers 13 residues. CDR1 and CDR2 (germline): SGHND, FRSKSL. With 5 bases removed from V and 0 bases from J, the gap between germline ends came to 5 bases.

Concerning this clone itself: Mouse germline and gene names are used. The read is 1 residue too short to cover the CDR3 end, so that end is filled in from the germline J gene. The V call is TRBV26, the J call TRBJ2-5; a possible D gene is TRBD1 (6 bases). Germline V gene lookup returns CDR1 KGHPV and CDR2 FQNQEV (reference sequence). Trimming cost V 0 bases and J 7 bases, with 14 bases left between them. The CDR3 sequence is 15 residues long. The part of the CDR3 DNA that was read is TGTGCCAGCAGTCTGTCGATACAGGGTGCGAACACCCAGTAC. Translating it yields CASSLSIQGANTQY. The entire CDR3 protein reads CASSLSIQGANTQYF.

As to this clone: Mouse gene names apply. The CDR3 loop reads CASGDPGGDERLFF. Incomplete CDR3 DNA: TGTGCCAGCGGTGATCCAGGGGGCGACGAAAGATTATTT. J is TRBJ1-4 and V is TRBV13-2, with TRBD1 matching over 8 bases. The read is 1 residue too short to cover the CDR3 end, so that end is filled in from the germline J gene. The CDR3 spans 14 residues. V trimming: 1 base; J trimming: 6 bases; junction bases outside the gene matches: 2. Germline-derived CDR1 and CDR2 are NNHNN and SYGAGS (reference sequence).

To note about this clone: The junction does not match germline at one end; this may be a read error. Germline and genes here are mouse. The read terminates 1 residue before the CDR3 end, so the remaining end is supplied by the germline J gene. The J gene is TRBJ1-4, the V gene TRBV13-2, with D unresolved. From germline, CDR1 is NNHNN and CDR2 SYGAGS (reference sequence). CDR3 length: 15 amino acids. The CDR3 bases that were read are TGTGCCAGCAGTGATGTCGGGGATGGCAACGAAAGATTATTT. Translated: CASSDVGDGNERLF. The full CDR3 protein is CASSDVGDGNERLFF.

This clone is deemed large. Mouse gene names apply. Read sequence stops 1 residue before the CDR3 end, and the germline J gene provides the missing end. The chain joins TRBV26 to TRBJ1-3, with D unresolved. Germline CDR1 reads KGHPV; CDR2 reads FQNQEV (reference sequence). The CDR3 is 14 amino acids. Trimming pared 3 bases from V and 0 bases from J, leaving 6 bases between. The covered CDR3 bases are TGTGCCAGCAGTCTACATCATTCTGGAAATACGCTCTAT. It specifies CASSLHHSGNTLY. The full CDR3 sequence reads CASSLHHSGNTLYF.

As to this clone: Here the gene names and germline are mouse. Read sequence stops 1 residue before the CDR3 end, and the germline J gene provides the missing end. V is TRBV26 and J is TRBJ2-2; a weak D match, TRBD1 (7 bases). Germline V lookup: CDR1 KGHPV, CDR2 FQNQEV (reference sequence). Between the trimmed V and J ends, which lost 4 bases and 5 bases, there was a span of 11 bases. The CDR3 totals 14 residues. This CDR3 is CASSQGARTGQLYF. The covered CDR3 bases are TGTGCCAGCAGTCAGGGGGCGAGGACCGGGCAGCTCTAC.